This T cell receptor beta chain originates from a study of molecular identifiers for immune sequencing clone quantification. MiXCR, run by TCRdb on the PCR reads, gives a single entry per CDR3 protein. The repertoire includes roughly 630,000 distinct CDR3 sequences, 25% of them detected once, and about 0.84% sits in the top ten. The V end lost 0 bases, the J end lost 0 bases, and 15 bases lay between the germline ends. This CDR3 has 16 amino acids. CDR1 DFQATT and CDR2 SNEGSKA come from the germline V gene (reference sequence). The chain links TRBV20-1 to TRBJ2-7, with a tentative D call TRBD2 (5 bases). The sample consisted of naive CD8+ T cells from blood, with Jurkat cell RNA spiked in. The subset here: FACS-sorted CD8+CD4-CCR7+CD45RA+ naive T cells. The receptor comes from a human donor in good health. Some libraries in this study had Jurkat cell RNA spiked in. The CDR3 here is CSARDPLSSTSYEQYF. The DNA for the CDR3 is TGCAGTGCTAGAGACCCCCTGTCTAGCACCTCCTACGAGCAGTACTTC.